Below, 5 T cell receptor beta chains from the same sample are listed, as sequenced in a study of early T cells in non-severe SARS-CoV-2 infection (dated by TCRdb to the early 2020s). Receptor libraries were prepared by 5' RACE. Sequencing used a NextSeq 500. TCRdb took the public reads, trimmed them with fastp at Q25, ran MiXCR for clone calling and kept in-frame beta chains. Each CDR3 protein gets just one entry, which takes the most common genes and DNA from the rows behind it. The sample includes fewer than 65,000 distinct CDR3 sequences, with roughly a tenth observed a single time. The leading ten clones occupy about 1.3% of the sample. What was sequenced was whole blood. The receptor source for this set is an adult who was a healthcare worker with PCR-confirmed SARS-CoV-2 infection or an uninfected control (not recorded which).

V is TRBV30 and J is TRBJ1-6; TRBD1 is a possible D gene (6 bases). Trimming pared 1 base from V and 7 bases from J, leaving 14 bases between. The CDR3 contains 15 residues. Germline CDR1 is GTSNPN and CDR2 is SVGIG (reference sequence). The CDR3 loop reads CAWSESMTGNSPLHF. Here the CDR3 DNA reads TGTGCCTGGAGTGAAAGCATGACAGGAAATTCACCCCTCCACTTT. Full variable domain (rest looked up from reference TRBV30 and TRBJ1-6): SQTIHQWPATLVQPVGSPLSLECTVEGTSNPNLYWYRQAAGRGLQLLFYSVGIGQISSEVPQNLSASRPQDRQFILSSKKLLLSDSGFYLCAWSESMTGNSPLHFGNGTRLTVT.

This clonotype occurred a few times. In DNA form, the CDR3 reads TGTGCTAGTGGTTCCGGAGAGACCCAGTACTTC. The encoded protein is CASGSGETQYF. V is TRBV12-5 and J is TRBJ2-5; D unclear. V lost 4 bases to trimming and J lost 4 bases, with 4 bases between them. The germline CDR1 and CDR2 sequences are LGHNT and FRNRAP. This CDR3 contains 11 residues.

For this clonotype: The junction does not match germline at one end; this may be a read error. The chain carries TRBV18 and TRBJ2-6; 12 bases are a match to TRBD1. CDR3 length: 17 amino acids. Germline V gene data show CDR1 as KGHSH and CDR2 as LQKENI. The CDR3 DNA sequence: TGTGCCAGCTCACCACCGGGACAGGGGGCTGGGGCCAACGTCCTGATTTTC. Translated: CASSPPGQGAGANVLIF.

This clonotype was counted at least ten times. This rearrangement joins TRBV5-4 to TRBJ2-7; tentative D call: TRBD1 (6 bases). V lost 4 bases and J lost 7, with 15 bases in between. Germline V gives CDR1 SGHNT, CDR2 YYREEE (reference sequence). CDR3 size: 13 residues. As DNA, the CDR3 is TGTGCCAGCAGCGTATTCCTCGGACAGGAGCAGTACGTC. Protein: CASSVFLGQEQYV.

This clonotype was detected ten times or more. This chain's CDR3 is CAGRTGSNYGYTF. Written as DNA, the CDR3 is TGTGCCGGCCGGACAGGGTCTAACTATGGCTACACCTTC. V usage is TRBV6-1 and J usage is TRBJ1-2; 8 nucleotides agree with TRBD1. The CDR3 has 13 amino acids. J lost 0 bases, V lost 11 bases, and 5 bases had no gene match. The germline V gene has CDR1 MNHNS and CDR2 SASEGT.